This T cell receptor beta chain was sequenced for a study of CD8 T cells in Susac syndrome. This clonotype was found once. The CDR3 extends over 13 amino acids. The V gene lost 11 bases and the J gene lost 1 base, with 14 bases spanning the gap. Germline CDR1 is SEHNR and CDR2 is FQNEAQ (reference sequence). Random hexamers primed reverse transcription of 0.5 to 1 ug RNA. MiXCR, applied by TCRdb to the immunoSEQ multiplex PCR reads, yields one record per CDR3 protein. This sample has about 210,000 distinct CDR3 sequences, with about 95% found just once. The chain carries TRBV7-9 and TRBJ2-5; possibly TRBD1 for D (6 bases). Sequences were obtained from CD4+ T cells from PBMCs. The clonotype originates from a human donor with multiple sclerosis. The DNA for the CDR3 is TGTGCCCTAACTCGGACAGCCCAAGAGACCCAGTACTTC. Translation: CALTRTAQETQYF.